The 22 T cell receptor beta chains in this list originate from one sample, sequenced in a study of blood T cell repertoires in COVID-19. Clones were sequenced by immunoSEQ multiplex PCR, and TCRdb holds only the in-frame ones, with some missing. The data show around 50,000 clones, approximately 90% seen once. Sample: peripheral blood. The receptors come from a man over 45 with active COVID-19.

This chain connects TRBV18 to TRBJ1-1; D is uncertain. The length of the CDR3 is 15 residues. V was cut by 1 base and J by 8 bases, with 17 bases left in between. The V gene's germline CDR1 is KGHSH and CDR2 LQKENI. CDR3 DNA: TGTGCCAGCTCACCACGGGGAGAGGTCGGTGTAGAAGCTTTCTTT. Residues: CASSPRGEVGVEAFF.

The sample holds one count of this clone. The chain joins TRBV6-5 to TRBJ2-7, with 7 bases lining up with TRBD1. The junction had 5 bases not matched to a gene; V was cut back by 6 bases and J by 3 bases. Germline V gives CDR1 MNHEY, CDR2 SVGAGI. The CDR3 length is 13 residues. CDR3 residues: CASSPGTDYEQYF. CDR3 nucleotides: TGTGCCAGCAGCCCCGGGACAGACTACGAGCAGTACTTC.

The rearrangement links TRBV19 to TRBJ1-2; a weak D match, TRBD1 (5 bases). This CDR3 spans 13 amino acids. Trimming removed 3 bases at V and 3 bases at J, with 8 bases between. CDR1 is LNHDA and CDR2 is SQIVND in the germline V gene (reference sequence). The DNA for the CDR3 is TGTGCCAGTAGTATGACAGCTTACTATGGCTACACCTTC. Protein: CASSMTAYYGYTF.

V and J are TRBV7-6 and TRBJ2-2; D gene unclear. Germline values: CDR1 SGHVS, CDR2 FNYEAQ. This CDR3 comprises 15 residues. Trimming left V 5 bases short and J 4 bases short, with 14 bases between. CDR3 amino acids: CASSPARAPTGELFF. DNA of the CDR3: TGTGCCAGCAGCCCCGCGCGAGCCCCCACCGGGGAGCTGTTTTTT.

The genes are TRBV12-5 and TRBJ2-5; tentative D call: TRBD1 (6 bases). This CDR3 has 16 amino acids. V lost 0 bases to trimming and J lost 3 bases, with 14 bases between them. Germline values: CDR1 LGHNT, CDR2 FRNRAP. The CDR3 loop reads CASGLVTSGAEETQYF. CDR3 nucleotides: TGTGCTAGTGGTTTGGTAACGTCAGGGGCAGAAGAGACCCAGTACTTC.

The V gene is TRBV7-2, the J gene TRBJ2-1; 9 positions agree with TRBD2. V lost 4 bases and J lost 7; bases outside the gene matches: 8. Germline loops: CDR1 SGHTA, CDR2 FQGNSA. CDR3 length: 15 amino acids. In DNA, the CDR3 is TGTGCCAGCAGCTATCACGCTAGCGGGGCTAATGAGCAGTTCTTC. This sequence encodes CASSYHASGANEQFF.

The V and J genes are TRBV28 and TRBJ1-2, with 8 bases that match TRBD1. The V and J ends lost 6 bases and 8 bases, in that order; junction bases with no gene match: 8. The length of the CDR3 is 13 residues. The V gene's germline CDR1 is MDHEN and CDR2 SYDVKM. CDR3: CASSFGQGGGYTF. The DNA for the CDR3 is TGTGCCAGCAGCTTCGGACAGGGTGGCGGCTACACCTTC.

J is TRBJ1-2 and V is TRBV14; TRBD1 aligns across 7 bases. Losses at the gene ends were 0 bases for V and 1 base for J; bases not matched to a gene: 2. This CDR3 is 15 amino acids long. CDR1 and CDR2 (germline): SGHDN, FVKESK. DNA of the CDR3: TGTGCCAGCAGCCAAGAATGGGACAGTAACTATGGCTACACCTTC. It translates to CASSQEWDSNYGYTF.

V gene TRBV5-1 combines with J gene TRBJ2-3; TRBD2 agrees at 9 bases. V trimming: 0 bases; J trimming: 1 base; junction bases outside the gene matches: 3. Per the germline V gene, CDR1 is SGHRS and CDR2 is YFSETQ. This CDR3 comprises 16 residues. The CDR3: CASSLAWTSGTDTQYF. In nucleotides, the CDR3 is TGCGCCAGCAGCTTGGCCTGGACTAGCGGCACAGATACGCAGTATTTT.

The chain carries TRBV11-2 and TRBJ2-2, with 10 positions matching TRBD1. Germline lookup yields CDR1 SGHAT and CDR2 FQNNGV. The V gene end was trimmed by 5 bases and the J gene end by 3 bases; junction bases not matched to a gene: 9. The CDR3 length is 17 residues. The DNA for the CDR3 is TGTGCCAGCAGCCCTAGCGTAGGGACAGGGGACACCGGGGAGCTGTTTTTT. Amino acids: CASSPSVGTGDTGELFF.

V gene TRBV2 combines with J gene TRBJ2-7, with 8 positions matching TRBD1. With 8 bases clipped from V and 4 bases from J, the junction kept 10 bases outside the gene matches. Looked up from germline, CDR1 is SNHLY and CDR2 is FYNNEI. The length of the CDR3 is 14 residues. The CDR3 region has the DNA TGTGCCAGCGGGTCCGGACAGGGAGGATACGAGCAGTACTTC. This sequence encodes CASGSGQGGYEQYF.

The chain uses TRBV30 and TRBJ2-7, with 7 positions matching TRBD1. V lost 8 bases to trimming and J lost 5 bases; unmatched junction nucleotides: 6. Germline lookup yields CDR1 GTSNPN and CDR2 SVGIG (reference sequence). This CDR3 contains 11 residues. The chain's CDR3 is CAGGQINEQYF. CDR3 coding DNA: TGTGCCGGGGGACAGATCAACGAGCAGTACTTC.

The chain links TRBV11-2 to TRBJ2-2, with TRBD1 matching 7 bases. Trimming took 9 bases from V and 3 from J; bases not matched to a gene: 10. CDR3 length equals 15 residues. The germline gives CDR1 SGHAT, CDR2 FQNNGV. CDR3 nucleotides: TGTGCCAGAGAAGCCGGGACAGTCTACACCGGGGAGCTGTTTTTT. It codes for CAREAGTVYTGELFF.

Worth noting for this clone: Other DNA sequences within the sample encode an identical CDR3. V is TRBV5-1 and J is TRBJ2-7; the D gene is possibly TRBD1 (6 bases). This CDR3 has 13 residues. The germline V gene has CDR1 SGHRS and CDR2 YFSETQ. Trimming shortened V by 3 bases and J by 3 bases, and 10 bases separated the two germline ends. The chain's CDR3 is CASSSGQSYEQYF. The CDR3 nucleotides are TGCGCCAGCAGCTCAGGACAGAGCTACGAGCAGTACTTC.

The chain combines TRBV5-4 with TRBJ1-1, with TRBD1 as a possible D gene (5 bases). The ends were cut back, 0 bases at V and 4 bases at J, with 7 bases in the middle. This CDR3 region has 13 residues. Per germline, CDR1 SGHNT and CDR2 YYREEE (reference sequence). The CDR3 sequence is CASSLGRGTEAFF. CDR3 bases: TGTGCCAGCAGCTTGGGGAGGGGCACTGAAGCTTTCTTT.

This chain uses TRBV14 with TRBJ2-3; TRBD1 matches 7 bases. This CDR3 comprises 18 residues. The ends lost 6 bases at V and 0 bases at J; junction bases unmatched: 15. Germline V gene data show CDR1 as SGHDN and CDR2 as FVKESK. This CDR3 reads CASSPPDFRGISTDTQYF. CDR3 DNA sequence: TGTGCCAGCAGTCCCCCCGACTTCAGGGGGATTAGCACAGATACGCAGTATTTT. Full variable domain (rest looked up from reference TRBV14 and TRBJ2-3): EAGVTQFPSHSVIEKGQTVTLRCDPISGHDNLYWYRRVMGKEIKFLLHFVKESKQDESGMPNNRFLAERTGGTYSTLKVQPAELEDSGVYFCASSPPDFRGISTDTQYFGPGTRLTVL.

The rearrangement uses TRBV14 and TRBJ1-6; D unresolved. Germline-derived CDR1 and CDR2 are SGHDN and FVKESK. There are 14 residues in the CDR3. Between the trimmed V and J ends, which lost 3 bases and 7 bases, there was a span of 10 bases. Here the CDR3 reads CASSHSSLNSPLHF. For the CDR3, the DNA is TGTGCCAGCAGCCATTCCTCCTTAAATTCACCCCTCCACTTT.

The chain recombines TRBV11-2 with TRBJ2-1; 7 bases agree with TRBD1. Trimming took 6 bases from V and 14 from J; bases not matched to a gene: 19. This CDR3 has 15 residues. Germline V CDR1 and CDR2: SGHAT, FQNNGV. As DNA, the CDR3 is TGTGCCAGCAGACTTGCCCGGGGCGAGGGGGCCGGGGAGTTCTTC. It is translated as CASRLARGEGAGEFF.

The chain joins TRBV24-1 to TRBJ2-3, with TRBD2 matching 8 bases. The CDR3 is 17 amino acids. The V gene's germline CDR1 is KGHDR and CDR2 SFDVKD. With V trimmed by 4 bases and J by 0 bases, 8 bases remained unmatched. This CDR3 reads CATSEWGAGASTDTQYF. CDR3 nucleotide sequence: TGTGCCACCAGTGAGTGGGGAGCGGGAGCTAGCACAGATACGCAGTATTTT.

This clone was observed a single time. The chain has TRBV29-1 and TRBJ2-7; D is possibly TRBD1 (6 bases). Germline CDR1 and CDR2: SQVTM and ANQGSEA. V was trimmed by 4 bases and J by 5 bases, leaving 18 bases between them. This CDR3 is 14 amino acids long. Here the CDR3 reads CSVVRNRVSHEQYF. In DNA form, the CDR3 reads TGCAGCGTTGTAAGAAACAGGGTATCCCACGAGCAGTACTTC.

The CDR3 here is CASSQDSSGNTIYF. For the CDR3, the DNA is TGCGCCAGCAGCCAGGACAGCTCTGGAAACACCATATATTTT. The chain carries TRBV5-1 and TRBJ1-3; D possibly corresponds to TRBD1 (6 bases). Trimming removed 4 bases from V and 0 bases from J, with 8 bases in between. Germline CDR1 and CDR2: SGHRS and YFSETQ. The CDR3 runs to 14 residues.

This chain links TRBV19 with TRBJ1-2, with no clear D. Germline V gene data show CDR1 as LNHDA and CDR2 as SQIVND (reference sequence). The CDR3 runs to 15 residues. V lost 8 bases and J 4 bases, leaving 20 bases between the germline ends. CDR3 DNA sequence: TGTGCCAGTGGCGGAGAGCGGTCGGTAGGCTATGGCTACACCTTC. Its protein product is CASGGERSVGYGYTF. Variable domain in full (rest from reference TRBV19 and TRBJ1-2): DGGITQSPKYLFRKEGQNVTLSCEQNLNHDAMYWYRQDPGQGLRLIYYSQIVNDFQKGDIAEGYSVSREKKESFPLTVTSAQKNPTAFYLCASGGERSVGYGYTFGSGTRLTVV.